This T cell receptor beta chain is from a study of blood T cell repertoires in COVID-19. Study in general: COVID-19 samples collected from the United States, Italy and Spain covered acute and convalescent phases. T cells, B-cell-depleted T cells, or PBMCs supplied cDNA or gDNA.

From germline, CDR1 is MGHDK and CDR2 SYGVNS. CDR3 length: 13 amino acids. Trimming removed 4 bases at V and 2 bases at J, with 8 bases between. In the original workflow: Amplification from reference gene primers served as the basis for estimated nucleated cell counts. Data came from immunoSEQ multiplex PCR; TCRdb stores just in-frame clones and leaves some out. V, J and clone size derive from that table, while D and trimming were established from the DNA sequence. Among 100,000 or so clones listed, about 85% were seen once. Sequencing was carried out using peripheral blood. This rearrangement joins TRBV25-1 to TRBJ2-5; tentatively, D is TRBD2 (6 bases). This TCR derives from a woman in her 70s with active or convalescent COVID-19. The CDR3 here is CASSVGSQETQYF. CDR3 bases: TGTGCCAGCAGTGTCGGGAGTCAAGAGACCCAGTACTTC.